Below are 12 T cell receptor beta chains sequenced from a single sample in a study of blood T cell repertoires in COVID-19. The table came from immunoSEQ multiplex PCR; TCRdb's copy has only in-frame clones and leaves some out. The data hold almost 400,000 clones, with 88% observed a single time. Sequencing input: PBMCs or T cells enriched from blood (not recorded which). All receptors derive from a woman aged 30 to 39 with acute COVID-19.

In DNA, the CDR3 is TGTGCCAGCAGTAGGGGACAGGGGGCAATAGATACGCAGTATTTT. This encodes CASSRGQGAIDTQYF. The chain joins TRBV6-5 to TRBJ2-3, with 12 bases lining up with TRBD1. The CDR3 loop spans 15 amino acids. The germline V gene has CDR1 MNHEY and CDR2 SVGAGI. Germline trimming cut 5 bases from V and 5 bases from J; bases unmatched to any gene: 5.

This clone was seen only once. The chain uses TRBV19 and TRBJ1-1; tentatively, D is TRBD1 (5 bases). The CDR3 runs 13 residues. V was clipped by 10 bases and J by 0 bases, with 12 bases between them. Germline lookup yields CDR1 LNHDA and CDR2 SQIVND (reference sequence). The CDR3 bases are TGTGCCACCGATTGGGGCTTGAACACTGAAGCTTTCTTT. Translated: CATDWGLNTEAFF.

V and J are TRBV2 and TRBJ2-3, with TRBD2 matching 11 bases. The CDR3 totals 16 residues. The germline CDR1 and CDR2 sequences are SNHLY and FYNNEI. V gave up 6 bases and J gave up 6 bases; unmatched junction bases: 11. Here the CDR3 reads CASRTSLAGVRDTQYF. CDR3 in DNA: TGTGCCAGCAGAACCTCACTAGCGGGGGTCCGTGATACGCAGTATTTT.

This clone has more than one count but fewer than ten. The J gene is TRBJ1-6, the V gene TRBV7-9, with TRBD1 matching over 11 bases. This CDR3 has 15 amino acids. The germline V gene encodes CDR1 SEHNR and CDR2 FQNEAQ (reference sequence). With 6 bases clipped from V and 9 bases from J, the junction kept 7 bases outside the gene matches. This CDR3 reads CASRGQGAVGSPLHF. The CDR3, as DNA: TGTGCCAGCAGAGGACAGGGGGCGGTGGGTTCACCCCTCCACTTT.

The chain links TRBV24-1 to TRBJ1-1; D call uncertain. CDR3 length equals 13 residues. V was clipped by 10 bases and J by 0 bases, with 11 bases between them. Germline V lookup: CDR1 KGHDR, CDR2 SFDVKD. The CDR3 is CATKRGVNTEAFF. Here the CDR3 DNA reads TGTGCCACGAAGAGAGGTGTGAACACTGAAGCTTTCTTT.

The chain employs TRBV7-9 and TRBJ2-1; D possibly corresponds to TRBD2 (5 bases). Trimming cost V 5 bases and J 9 bases, with 11 bases left between them. Germline CDR1 SEHNR, CDR2 FQNEAQ (reference sequence). CDR3 length: 12 residues. The CDR3 bases are TGTGCCAGCAGCCCGGACTGGTTTGAGCAGTTCTTC. Its protein product is CASSPDWFEQFF.

The chain joins TRBV7-6 to TRBJ2-1, with 8 bases identical to TRBD1. From germline, CDR1 is SGHVS and CDR2 FNYEAQ. V lost 0 bases and J lost 2; bases outside the gene matches: 3. This CDR3 spans 16 amino acids. CDR3 nucleotide sequence: TGTGCCAGCAGCTTAGCGCGACAGGGGACCTACAATGAGCAGTTCTTC. Protein sequence: CASSLARQGTYNEQFF.

The V call is TRBV5-1, the J call TRBJ2-2; 10 nucleotides match TRBD2. This CDR3 is built from 17 residues. The germline CDR1 and CDR2 sequences are SGHRS and YFSETQ. The V and J ends lost 1 base and 2 bases, in that order; junction bases with no gene match: 5. DNA for the CDR3: TGCGCCAGCAGCTTGACCCGGACTAGCGGAAACACCGGGGAGCTGTTTTTT. Its translation: CASSLTRTSGNTGELFF.

This sequence joins TRBV5-6 and TRBJ1-1; no reliable D call. CDR3 size: 15 residues. The ends were cut back, 6 bases at V and 0 bases at J, with 15 bases in the middle. CDR1 and CDR2 (germline): SGHDT, YYEEEE. This chain's CDR3 is CASTEGVHMNTEAFF. CDR3 bases: TGTGCCAGCACGGAGGGCGTCCACATGAACACTGAAGCTTTCTTT.

This clone was seen repeatedly, ten times or more. The genes are TRBV4-3 and TRBJ1-1; D gene unclear. Germline V gene lookup returns CDR1 LGHNA and CDR2 YSLEER. Trimming cost V 1 base and J 2 bases, with 8 bases left between them. The CDR3 has 14 amino acids. CDR3 sequence: CASSQVNLNTEAFF. Written as DNA, the CDR3 is TGCGCCAGCAGCCAAGTTAACCTAAACACTGAAGCTTTCTTT.

In its sample, this clone was seen a few times. The chain joins TRBV5-1 to TRBJ1-3, with D unresolved. The V end was cut by 0 bases, the J end by 2 bases, with 6 bases between. The CDR3 is 14 residues long. CDR1 is SGHRS and CDR2 is YFSETQ in the germline V gene. CDR3 DNA sequence: TGCGCCAGCAGCTTGGACTTTGCTGGAAACACCATATATTTT. Amino acids: CASSLDFAGNTIYF.

CDR3 sequence: CASSPRAGAGTQYF. In DNA form, the CDR3 reads TGTGCCAGCAGCCCCCGGGCGGGGGCAGGTACGCAGTATTTT. This chain uses TRBV7-3 with TRBJ2-3; tentatively, D is TRBD2 (7 bases). Trimming removed 5 bases from V and 8 bases from J, with 17 bases in between. CDR3 length equals 14 residues. CDR1 and CDR2 (germline): SGHTA, FQGTGA.